Below, 12 T cell receptor beta chains from the same sample are listed, as sequenced in a study of blood T cells in healthy people across ages (dated by TCRdb to between 2015 and 2017). Library preparation used 5' RACE. Reads for this sample came from an Illumina HiSeq 2500. The second PCR ran for about 6 to 11 cycles and used a J-beta primer mix along with a sample-barcoded 5' primer. TCRdb reprocessing: public reads trimmed at Q25 with fastp, clones called with MiXCR, in-frame beta chains kept. CDR3 protein duplicates are merged, each entry listing the most common genes and DNA. The sample table records about 670,000 distinct CDR3 sequences; roughly 41% of these occur just once. About 32% of the sample goes to the ten largest clones. The sequencing input was blood. These receptors were taken from a man aged 80 or over in good health.

This clonotype has only a few counts. This chain joins TRBV28 and TRBJ2-3; tentatively, D is TRBD1 (6 bases). V was clipped by 3 bases and J by 2 bases, with 9 bases between them. The germline V gene encodes CDR1 MDHEN and CDR2 SYDVKM. The CDR3 runs 14 residues. CDR3 amino acids: CASSLTGVTDTQYF. The DNA of the CDR3 is TGTGCCAGCAGTTTGACAGGAGTCACAGATACGCAGTATTTT.

The table lists this clonotype with many counts. This sequence joins TRBV15 and TRBJ1-4; 7 bases map to TRBD1. V trimming: 0 bases; J trimming: 8 bases; junction bases outside the gene matches: 3. The CDR3 runs to 14 residues. Germline lookup yields CDR1 LNHNV and CDR2 YYDKDF (reference sequence). CDR3 nucleotide sequence: TGTGCCACCAGCAGAGACAGGGGGAGCGAAAAACTGTTTTTT. Translation gives CATSRDRGSEKLFF.

This clonotype was seen only a few times. The V gene is TRBV5-1, the J gene TRBJ2-3, with D unresolved. Trimming cost V 3 bases and J 0 bases, with 17 bases left between them. This CDR3 region has 17 residues. Germline V gene data show CDR1 as SGHRS and CDR2 as YFSETQ. The CDR3 protein is CASSSNPVQLSTDTQYF. The DNA of the CDR3 is TGCGCCAGCAGCTCCAACCCCGTCCAGCTGAGCACAGATACGCAGTATTTT.

The gene calls are TRBV28 and TRBJ2-4; D is possibly TRBD2 (6 bases). The end of the DNA is better explained by TRBJ2-7, so the J call may be wrong. The CDR3 extends over 15 amino acids. Germline CDR1 reads MDHEN; CDR2 reads SYDVKM. CDR3 protein: CASSLKGPAGYEQYF. CDR3 DNA: TGTGCCAGCAGTTTAAAGGGACCAGCGGGCTACGAGCAGTACTTC.

This chain joins TRBV4-2 and TRBJ2-5, with 7 bases matching TRBD2. Germline V gives CDR1 LGHNA, CDR2 YNFKEQ. V shed 4 bases and J 2 bases; nucleotides not matched to a gene: 7. The CDR3 spans 15 residues. CDR3 loop: CASSPKGGGQETQYF. The CDR3, as DNA: TGTGCCAGCAGCCCTAAAGGCGGGGGACAAGAGACCCAGTACTTC.

The chain couples TRBV28 to TRBJ2-1, with 8 positions matching TRBD2. Germline trimming cut 5 bases from V and 3 bases from J; bases unmatched to any gene: 9. The germline V gene encodes CDR1 MDHEN and CDR2 SYDVKM. This CDR3 is built from 16 residues. Written as DNA, the CDR3 is TGTGCCAGCAGTCCCCGCGGGGGGACCGGCTACAATGAGCAGTTCTTC. This gives the protein CASSPRGGTGYNEQFF.

The CDR3 coding sequence is TGTGCCAGCAGTTTCGGGGGGGCTTCGGAAGATACGCAGTATTTT. Encoded protein: CASSFGGASEDTQYF. The chain links TRBV27 to TRBJ2-3, with 8 bases lining up with TRBD2. CDR3 size: 15 residues. V lost 3 bases and J lost 5; bases outside the gene matches: 7. Germline-derived CDR1 and CDR2 are MNHEY and SMNVEV (reference sequence).

This clonotype was observed a few times. The CDR3 sequence: CASSSRGQGSDTQYF. CDR3 sequence (DNA): TGTGCCAGCAGCTCCCGCGGACAGGGCTCAGATACGCAGTATTTT. This chain links TRBV5-8 with TRBJ2-3; 8 bases are shared with TRBD1. V gave up 3 bases and J gave up 4 bases; unmatched junction bases: 7. Per germline, CDR1 SGHTS and CDR2 YDEGEE. The CDR3 runs to 15 residues.

This clonotype has a handful of counts. The chain employs TRBV30 and TRBJ2-3; D gene uncertain. Between the trimmed V and J ends, which lost 0 bases and 0 bases, there was a span of 10 bases. This CDR3 spans 15 amino acids. The germline CDR1 and CDR2 sequences are GTSNPN and SVGIG (reference sequence). CDR3 loop: CAWSVPQPSTDTQYF. CDR3 in DNA: TGTGCCTGGAGTGTACCTCAACCCAGCACAGATACGCAGTATTTT.

The chain combines TRBV7-2 with TRBJ2-5, with D maybe TRBD1 (6 bases). The V gene lost 5 bases and the J gene lost 5 bases, with 15 bases spanning the gap. The CDR3 is 14 amino acids. Per germline, CDR1 SGHTA and CDR2 FQGNSA. CDR3 nucleotide sequence: TGTGCCAGCAGCGCCAGGGGTAATATGGAGACCCAGTACTTC. Protein sequence: CASSARGNMETQYF.

This clonotype was observed at least ten times. The chain couples TRBV5-1 to TRBJ2-3; tentative D call: TRBD2 (6 bases). This CDR3 spans 14 amino acids. Germline values: CDR1 SGHRS, CDR2 YFSETQ. Trimming removed 1 base from V and 8 bases from J, with 14 bases in between. CDR3 region: CASSLLSGESTQYF. CDR3 nucleotide sequence: TGCGCCAGCAGCTTGTTGTCGGGGGAGTCTACGCAGTATTTT.

A few counts support this clonotype. CDR3 in amino acids: CASSLKQGATYEQYF. CDR3 DNA sequence: TGTGCCAGCAGTTTAAAACAGGGGGCCACCTACGAGCAGTACTTC. The chain links TRBV27 to TRBJ2-7, with TRBD1 identical over 9 bases. Looked up from germline, CDR1 is MNHEY and CDR2 is SMNVEV (reference sequence). The CDR3 totals 15 residues. V shed 2 bases, J shed 2 bases, and the junction held 4 bases outside the gene matches.